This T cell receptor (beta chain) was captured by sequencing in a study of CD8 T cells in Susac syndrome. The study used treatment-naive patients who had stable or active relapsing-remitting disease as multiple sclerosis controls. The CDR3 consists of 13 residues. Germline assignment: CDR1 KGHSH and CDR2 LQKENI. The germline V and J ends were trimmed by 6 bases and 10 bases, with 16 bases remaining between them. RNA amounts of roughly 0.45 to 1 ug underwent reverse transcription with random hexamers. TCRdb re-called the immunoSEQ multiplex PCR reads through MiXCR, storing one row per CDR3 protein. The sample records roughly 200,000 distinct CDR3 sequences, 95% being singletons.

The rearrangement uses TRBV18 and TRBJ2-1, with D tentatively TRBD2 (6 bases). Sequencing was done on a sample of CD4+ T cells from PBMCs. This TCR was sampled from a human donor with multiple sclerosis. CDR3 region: CASSLGTPLEQFF. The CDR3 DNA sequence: TGTGCCAGCTCCCTCGGGACTCCACTAGAGCAGTTCTTC.